This T cell receptor beta chain was captured in a study of cytomegalovirus exposure and HLA in healthy donors. Study-level results: When analyzed later, a missense DCLRE1C variant was found to be linked to TCR beta V- and J-gene trimming. As was reported, the HLA-A and HLA-B alleles of most subjects were accurately predicted from TCR beta sequences.

J lost 4 bases, V lost 8 bases, and 10 bases had no gene match. The CDR3 runs to 15 residues. CDR1 is MDHEN, CDR2 SYDVKM, per germline. In the PCR, 60 Vbeta and 13 Jbeta primers were used. Sequenced by immunoSEQ multiplex PCR; TCRdb stores in-frame clones only, minus some. The profile shows 90,000 to 140,000 clones, roughly two thirds of them singletons. The table lists this clone with a count of one. No antigen is known for it. The rearrangement joins TRBV28 to TRBJ2-2, with TRBD1 matching 7 bases. The source material was PBMCs. This receptor was taken from a man younger than 45 in good health and CMV-seronegative. CDR3 loop: CASSDRARRTGELFF. The CDR3 region has the DNA TGTGCCAGCTCCGACAGGGCGCGACGCACCGGGGAGCTGTTTTTT.